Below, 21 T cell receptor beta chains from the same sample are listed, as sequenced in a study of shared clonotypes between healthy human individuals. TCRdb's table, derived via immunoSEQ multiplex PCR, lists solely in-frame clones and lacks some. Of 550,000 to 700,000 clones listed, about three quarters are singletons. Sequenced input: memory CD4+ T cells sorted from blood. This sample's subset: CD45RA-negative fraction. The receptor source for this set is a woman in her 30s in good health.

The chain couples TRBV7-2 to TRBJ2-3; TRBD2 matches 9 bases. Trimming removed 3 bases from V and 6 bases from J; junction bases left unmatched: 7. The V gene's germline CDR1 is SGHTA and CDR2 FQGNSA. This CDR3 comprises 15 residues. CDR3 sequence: CASSFLAGIGDTQYF. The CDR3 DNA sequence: TGTGCCAGCAGCTTCCTAGCGGGAATCGGGGATACGCAGTATTTT.

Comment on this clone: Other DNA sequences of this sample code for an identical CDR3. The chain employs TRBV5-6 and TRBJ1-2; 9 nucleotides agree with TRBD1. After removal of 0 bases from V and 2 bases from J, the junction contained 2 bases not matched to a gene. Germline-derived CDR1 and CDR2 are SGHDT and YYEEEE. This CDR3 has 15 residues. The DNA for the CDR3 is TGTGCCAGCAGCTTGGTCACAGGGGGCAACTATGGCTACACCTTC. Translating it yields CASSLVTGGNYGYTF.

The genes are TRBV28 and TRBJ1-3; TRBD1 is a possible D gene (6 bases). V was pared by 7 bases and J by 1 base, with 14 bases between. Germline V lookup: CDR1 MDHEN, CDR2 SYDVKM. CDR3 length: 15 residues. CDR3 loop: CASKGGSLSGNTIYF. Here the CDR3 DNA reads TGTGCCAGCAAAGGGGGATCCTTGTCTGGAAACACCATATATTTT.

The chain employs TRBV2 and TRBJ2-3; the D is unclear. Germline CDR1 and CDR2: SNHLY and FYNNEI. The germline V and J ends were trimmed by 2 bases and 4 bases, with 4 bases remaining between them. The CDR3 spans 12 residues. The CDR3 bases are TGTGCCAGCAGTGAAACGGCAGATACGCAGTATTTT. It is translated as CASSETADTQYF.

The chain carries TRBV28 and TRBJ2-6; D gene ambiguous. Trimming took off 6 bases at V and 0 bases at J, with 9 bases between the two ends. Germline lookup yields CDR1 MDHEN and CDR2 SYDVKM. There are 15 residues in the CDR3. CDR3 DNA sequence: TGTGCCAGCAGCCACCCCCTCTCTGGGGCCAACGTCCTGACTTTC. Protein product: CASSHPLSGANVLTF.

The CDR3 DNA reads as TGTGCCAGCAGTCGAGATACAGGCGACTCTGGGGCCAACGTCCTGACTTTC. Translating gives CASSRDTGDSGANVLTF. The rearrangement joins TRBV2 to TRBJ2-6, with D possibly being TRBD1 (5 bases). The V end was cut by 5 bases, the J end by 0 bases, with 14 bases between. The germline V gene has CDR1 SNHLY and CDR2 FYNNEI. There are 17 residues in the CDR3.

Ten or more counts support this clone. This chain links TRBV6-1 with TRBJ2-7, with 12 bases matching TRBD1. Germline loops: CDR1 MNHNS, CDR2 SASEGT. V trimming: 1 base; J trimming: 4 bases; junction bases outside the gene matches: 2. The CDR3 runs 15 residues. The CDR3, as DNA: TGTGCCAGCAGTGAAGGGGGACAGGGGGCTTACGAGCAGTACTTC. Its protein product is CASSEGGQGAYEQYF.

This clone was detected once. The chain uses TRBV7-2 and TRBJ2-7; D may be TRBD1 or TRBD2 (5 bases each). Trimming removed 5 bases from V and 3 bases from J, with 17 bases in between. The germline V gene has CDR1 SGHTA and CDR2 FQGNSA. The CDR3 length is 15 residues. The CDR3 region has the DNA TGTGCCAGCAGCGCCGGGCCGGGACGGAGCTACGAGCAGTACTTC. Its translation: CASSAGPGRSYEQYF.

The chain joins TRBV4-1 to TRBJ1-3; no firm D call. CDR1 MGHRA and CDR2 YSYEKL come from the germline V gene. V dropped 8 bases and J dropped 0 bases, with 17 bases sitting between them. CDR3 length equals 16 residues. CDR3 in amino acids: CASGKEAASSGNTIYF. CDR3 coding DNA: TGCGCCAGCGGTAAGGAGGCAGCCAGCTCTGGAAACACCATATATTTT.

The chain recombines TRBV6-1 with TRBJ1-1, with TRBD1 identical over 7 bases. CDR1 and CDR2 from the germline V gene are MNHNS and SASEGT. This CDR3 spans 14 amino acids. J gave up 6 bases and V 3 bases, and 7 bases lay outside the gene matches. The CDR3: CASSDQGGGAEAFF. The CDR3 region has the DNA TGTGCCAGCAGTGACCAGGGGGGAGGGGCTGAAGCTTTCTTT.

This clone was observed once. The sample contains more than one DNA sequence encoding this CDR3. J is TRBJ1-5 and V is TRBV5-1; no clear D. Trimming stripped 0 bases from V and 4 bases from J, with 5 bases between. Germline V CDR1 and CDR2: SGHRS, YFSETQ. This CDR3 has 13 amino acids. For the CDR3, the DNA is TGCGCCAGCAGCTTGGGTGAAAATCAGCCCCAGCATTTT. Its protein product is CASSLGENQPQHF. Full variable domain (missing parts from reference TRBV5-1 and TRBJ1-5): KAGVTQTPRYLIKTRGQQVTLSCSPISGHRSVSWYQQTPGQGLQFLFEYFSETQRNKGNFPGRFSGRQFSNSRSEMNVSTLELGDSALYLCASSLGENQPQHFGDGTRLSIL.

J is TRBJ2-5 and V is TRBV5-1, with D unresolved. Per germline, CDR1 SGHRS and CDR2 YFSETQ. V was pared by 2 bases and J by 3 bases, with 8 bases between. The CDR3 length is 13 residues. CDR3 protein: CASSFGSEETQYF. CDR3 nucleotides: TGCGCCAGCAGCTTTGGGTCGGAAGAGACCCAGTACTTC.

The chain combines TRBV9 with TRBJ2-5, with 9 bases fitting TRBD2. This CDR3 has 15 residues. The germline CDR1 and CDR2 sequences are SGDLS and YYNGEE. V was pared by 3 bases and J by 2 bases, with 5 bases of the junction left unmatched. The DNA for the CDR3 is TGTGCCAGCAGCGCATCTAGCGGGGTACAAGAGACCCAGTACTTC. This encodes CASSASSGVQETQYF.

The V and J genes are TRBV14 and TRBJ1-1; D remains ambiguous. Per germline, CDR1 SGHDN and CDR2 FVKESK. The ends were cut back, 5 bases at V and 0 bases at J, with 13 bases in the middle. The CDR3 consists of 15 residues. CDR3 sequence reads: CASSSTHYMNTEAFF. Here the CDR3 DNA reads TGTGCCAGCAGCTCTACCCACTACATGAACACTGAAGCTTTCTTT.

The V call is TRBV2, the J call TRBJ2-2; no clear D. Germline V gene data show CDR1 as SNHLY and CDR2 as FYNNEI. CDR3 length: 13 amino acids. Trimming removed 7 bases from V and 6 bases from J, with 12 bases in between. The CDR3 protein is CASKRESPGELFF. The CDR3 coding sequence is TGTGCCAGCAAGCGAGAGTCCCCCGGGGAGCTGTTTTTT.

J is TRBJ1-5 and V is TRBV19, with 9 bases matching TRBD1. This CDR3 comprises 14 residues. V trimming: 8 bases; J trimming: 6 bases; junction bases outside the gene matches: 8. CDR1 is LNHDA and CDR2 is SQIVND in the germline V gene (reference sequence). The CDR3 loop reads CASEWGQGVQPQHF. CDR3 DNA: TGTGCCAGTGAATGGGGACAGGGAGTTCAGCCCCAGCATTTT.

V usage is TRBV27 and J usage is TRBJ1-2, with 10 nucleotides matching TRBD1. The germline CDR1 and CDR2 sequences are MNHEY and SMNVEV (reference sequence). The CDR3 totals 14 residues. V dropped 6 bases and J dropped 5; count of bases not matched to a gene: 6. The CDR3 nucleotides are TGTGCCAGCAGATCGACAGGGGGCAGGTATGGCTACACCTTC. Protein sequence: CASRSTGGRYGYTF.

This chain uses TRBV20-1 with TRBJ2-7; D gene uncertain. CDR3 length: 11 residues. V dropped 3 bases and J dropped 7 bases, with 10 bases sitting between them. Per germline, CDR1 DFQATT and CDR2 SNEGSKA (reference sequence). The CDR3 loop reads CSASPVVEQYF. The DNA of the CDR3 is TGCAGTGCTAGTCCAGTGGTTGAGCAGTACTTC.

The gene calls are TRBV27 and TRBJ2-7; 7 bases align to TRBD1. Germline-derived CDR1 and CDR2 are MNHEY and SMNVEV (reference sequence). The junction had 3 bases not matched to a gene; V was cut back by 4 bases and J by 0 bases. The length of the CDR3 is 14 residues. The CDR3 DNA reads TGTGCCAGCAGTTCGGGACAGTTCTCCTACGAGCAGTACTTC. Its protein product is CASSSGQFSYEQYF.

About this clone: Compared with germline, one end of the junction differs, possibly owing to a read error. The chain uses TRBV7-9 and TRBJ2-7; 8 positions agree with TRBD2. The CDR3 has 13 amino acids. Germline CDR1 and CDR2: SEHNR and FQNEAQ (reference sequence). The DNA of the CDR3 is TGTGCCAGCACCTTAGGAGCGGGGGACGAGCAGTACTTC. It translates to CASTLGAGDEQYF. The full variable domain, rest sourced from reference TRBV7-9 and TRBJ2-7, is DTGVSQNPRHKITKRGQNVTFRCDPISEHNRLYWYRQTLGQGPEFLTYFQNEAQLEKSRLLSDRFSAERPKGSFSTLEIQRTEQGDSAMYLCASTLGAGDEQYFGPGTRLTVT.

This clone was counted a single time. The CDR3: CASSQGIDREYQPQHF. CDR3 in DNA: TGCGCCAGCAGCCAAGGCATCGACAGGGAATATCAGCCCCAGCATTTT. The J gene is TRBJ1-5, the V gene TRBV4-1; TRBD1 matches 7 bases. CDR1 and CDR2 (germline): MGHRA, YSYEKL. The ends lost 1 base at V and 5 bases at J; junction bases unmatched: 8. This CDR3 is 16 amino acids long.